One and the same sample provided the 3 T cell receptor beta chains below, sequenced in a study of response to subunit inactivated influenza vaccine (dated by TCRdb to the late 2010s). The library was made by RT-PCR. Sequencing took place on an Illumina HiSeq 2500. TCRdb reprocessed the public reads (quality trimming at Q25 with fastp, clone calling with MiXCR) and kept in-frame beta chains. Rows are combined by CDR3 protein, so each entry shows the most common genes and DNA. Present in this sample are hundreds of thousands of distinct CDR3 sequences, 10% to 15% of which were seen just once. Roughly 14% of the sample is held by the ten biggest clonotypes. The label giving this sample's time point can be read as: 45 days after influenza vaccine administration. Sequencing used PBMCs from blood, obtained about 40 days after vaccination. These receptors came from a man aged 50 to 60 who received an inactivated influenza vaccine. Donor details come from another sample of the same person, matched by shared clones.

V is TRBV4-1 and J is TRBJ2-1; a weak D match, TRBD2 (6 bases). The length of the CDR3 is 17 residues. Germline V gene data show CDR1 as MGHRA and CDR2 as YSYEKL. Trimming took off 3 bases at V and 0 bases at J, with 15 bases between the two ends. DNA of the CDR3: TGCGCCAGCAGCCAGAGGCTAGCGTCGGACTCCTACAATGAGCAGTTCTTC. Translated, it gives CASSQRLASDSYNEQFF.

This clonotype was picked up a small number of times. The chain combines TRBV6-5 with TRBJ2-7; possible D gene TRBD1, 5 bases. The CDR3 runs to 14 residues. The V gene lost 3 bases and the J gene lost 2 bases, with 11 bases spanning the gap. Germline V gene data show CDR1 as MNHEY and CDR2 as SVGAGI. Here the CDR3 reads CASSYLQEAYEQYF. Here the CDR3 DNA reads TGTGCCAGCAGTTATCTACAGGAAGCCTACGAGCAGTACTTC.

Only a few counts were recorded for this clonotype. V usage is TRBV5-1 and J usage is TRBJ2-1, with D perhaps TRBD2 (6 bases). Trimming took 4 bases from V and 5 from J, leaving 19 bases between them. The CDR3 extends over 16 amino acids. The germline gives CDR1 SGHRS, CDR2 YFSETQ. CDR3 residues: CASSPKTRIVNNEQFF. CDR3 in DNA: TGCGCCAGCAGCCCGAAGACTAGGATCGTGAACAATGAGCAGTTCTTC.